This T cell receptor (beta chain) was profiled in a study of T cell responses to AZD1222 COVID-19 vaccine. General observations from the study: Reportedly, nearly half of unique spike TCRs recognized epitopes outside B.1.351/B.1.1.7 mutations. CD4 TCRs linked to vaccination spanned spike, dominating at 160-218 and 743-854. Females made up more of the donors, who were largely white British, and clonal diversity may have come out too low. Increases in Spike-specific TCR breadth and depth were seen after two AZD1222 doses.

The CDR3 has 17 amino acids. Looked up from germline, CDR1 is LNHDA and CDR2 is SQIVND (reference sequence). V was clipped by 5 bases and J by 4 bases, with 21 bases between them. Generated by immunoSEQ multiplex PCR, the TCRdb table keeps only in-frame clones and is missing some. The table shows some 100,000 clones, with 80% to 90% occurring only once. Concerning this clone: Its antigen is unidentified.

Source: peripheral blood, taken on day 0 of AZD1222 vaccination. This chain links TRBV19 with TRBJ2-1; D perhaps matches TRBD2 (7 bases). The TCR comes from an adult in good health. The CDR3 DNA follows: TGTGCCAGTAGTTCCCGGTGGGGCGGGGGCTTGTACAATGAGCAGTTCTTC. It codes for CASSSRWGGGLYNEQFF.